This TCR beta chain emerged from a study of shared clonotypes between healthy human individuals. In germline, CDR1 is MNHEY, CDR2 SMNVEV (reference sequence). V lost 5 bases, J lost 2 bases, and 7 bases stayed unmatched. The CDR3 covers 16 residues. Produced via immunoSEQ multiplex PCR; TCRdb's table is partial and in-frame only. Of about 1.4 million clones listed, roughly 96% are singletons. The sequence derives from a man aged 30-40 years in good health. The chain recombines TRBV27 with TRBJ2-7; 12 bases fit TRBD2. The material sequenced was naive CD4+ T cells sorted from blood. The subset is: CD45RA+ positively selected. This chain's CDR3 is CASSPALAGGPYEQYF. DNA for the CDR3: TGTGCCAGCAGTCCCGCGCTAGCGGGAGGGCCCTACGAGCAGTACTTC.